What follows describes a single T cell receptor beta chain. Antigen specificity is unknown. Other DNA sequences in the same sample also yield this CDR3. TCRdb's table, derived via immunoSEQ multiplex PCR, lists solely in-frame clones and lacks some. The table records roughly 86,000 clones, about 96% of them present only once. Losses at the gene ends were 5 bases for V and 6 bases for J; bases not matched to a gene: 8. The CDR3 spans 14 residues. Germline-derived CDR1 and CDR2 are SEHNR and FQNEAQ (reference sequence). This record belongs to a study of cytomegalovirus exposure and HLA in healthy donors. Overall study results and limits: In vitro experiments confirmed that three CMV-associated chains were specific for CMV antigens. Diagnosis of cytomegalovirus status made by the classifier reportedly showed high specificity and sensitivity. Later, an analysis found that TCR clusters from the first cohort tended to co-occur in the roughly 110 validation repertoires.

Sequenced material: PBMCs. The clonotype comes from a man aged 18 to 30 in good health and CMV-seropositive. The V call is TRBV7-9, the J call TRBJ2-7; 9 bases map to TRBD1. CDR3 in DNA: TGTGCCAGCAGCCGCACAGGGGGCAATGGCGAGCAGTACTTC. Its translation is CASSRTGGNGEQYF.